This paragraph covers one T cell receptor (beta chain) sequence. This specimen belongs to a study of blood T cell repertoires in COVID-19. The protocol was immunoSEQ multiplex PCR, while the TCRdb copy is restricted to in-frame clones and leaves out a portion. There are some 130,000 clones in the sample; roughly 71% occur only once, and around 20% lies in the top ten. What was sequenced was peripheral blood. The sequence derives from a man older than 75 with acute or convalescent COVID-19.

The CDR3 DNA is TGTGCCAGCAGTGCCACAGGGGGCGCCTACAATGAGCAGTTCTTC. It yields the protein CASSATGGAYNEQFF. This chain connects TRBV25-1 to TRBJ2-1; 9 bases fit TRBD1. V lost 4 bases to trimming and J lost 2 bases; unmatched junction nucleotides: 3. Germline V gene data show CDR1 as MGHDK and CDR2 as SYGVNS. This CDR3 has 15 residues.